A single T cell receptor (beta chain) is shown here with its context. Its specificity is not known. The data were obtained in a study of T-cell memory formation after mild COVID-19. Study-wide results and limits: Researchers report contracting CD4+ clones mostly in CM and EM, with CD8+ clones in EMRA. Clones contracting across day 15 to 85 had a balanced CD4/CD8 profile; later expanding clones leaned CD4+.

TCR alpha and TCR beta cDNA libraries with sample barcodes and UMIs came from 5'RACE using constant-segment primers. A single record per CDR3 protein comes from TCRdb applying MiXCR to the 5' RACE reads. The top ten hold 2% to 2.5% of the sample, which has about 250,000 distinct CDR3 sequences, approximately 15% seen once. Sequencing was carried out using PBMCs or a T cell subset sorted from them (not recorded which). The clonotype comes from an adult woman who had mild COVID-19 (a few samples of this study predate the infection). Cell type and time point are not known.

The CDR3 region has the DNA TGTGCCAGCAGCCAAGGGTATGCTAACACTGAAGCTTTCTTT. Translated: CASSQGYANTEAFF. This rearrangement joins TRBV4-2 to TRBJ1-1; no clear D. Germline assignment: CDR1 LGHNA and CDR2 YNFKEQ. The CDR3 is 14 residues long. Between the trimmed V and J ends, which lost 1 base and 2 bases, there was a span of 8 bases.